This T cell receptor beta chain is from a study of coeliac disease. A note on this clone: Its antigen is still unknown.

One frozen approximately 470,000-cell aliquot per fraction was sequenced. Clones were read by immunoSEQ multiplex PCR, and TCRdb kept only the in-frame ones, dropping some. Here the sample spans 5,400 or so clones, roughly 54% being singletons. Findings and caveats of the study: The authors considered this approach unsuitable for unbiased detection of gliadin-specific T cells. Active celiac intraepithelial and lamina propria samples had lower TRB and TRG clonality than control samples.

The CDR3 is 15 residues long. CDR1 is MGHRA, CDR2 YSYEKL, per germline. The junction had 8 bases not matched to a gene; V was cut back by 4 bases and J by 3 bases. The chain has TRBV4-1 and TRBJ1-2; 7 bases are a match to TRBD1. The material sequenced was intraepithelial lymphocytes from the gut. The clonotype was recovered from a woman aged 25 to 39 with active celiac disease. In DNA form, the CDR3 reads TGCGCCAGCAGCCCGTTGGACAGGCCAGACTATGGCTACACCTTC. Translating it yields CASSPLDRPDYGYTF.